The 6 T cell receptor beta chains given below trace back to one sample, sequenced in a study of cytomegalovirus exposure and HLA in healthy donors. A multiplex PCR was run with 60 Vbeta primers and 13 Jbeta primers. Profiled with immunoSEQ multiplex PCR; TCRdb holds only in-frame clones, not every one. The table lists about 170,000 clones, around two thirds of them singletons, with about 3.2% in the top ten. The sequencing input was PBMCs. The origin of the receptors is a man in his forties or fifties in good health and CMV-seronegative.

This clone was counted a single time. The J gene is TRBJ2-7, the V gene TRBV25-1, with TRBD2 matching over 8 bases. Germline V gives CDR1 MGHDK, CDR2 SYGVNS. The CDR3 covers 14 residues. J gave up 6 bases and V 2 bases, and 6 bases lay outside the gene matches. CDR3 protein: CASSEPGGGREQYF. Written as DNA, the CDR3 is TGTGCCAGCAGTGAACCCGGGGGGGGTCGCGAGCAGTACTTC.

This chain joins TRBV19 and TRBJ1-2; possibly TRBD1 for D (5 bases). The ends were cut back, 9 bases at V and 2 bases at J, with 13 bases in the middle. There are 13 residues in the CDR3. Germline values: CDR1 LNHDA, CDR2 SQIVND (reference sequence). CDR3 loop: CASIDRQNYGYTF. In DNA form, the CDR3 reads TGTGCCAGCATTGACAGACAGAACTATGGCTACACCTTC.

The V and J genes are TRBV6-5 and TRBJ1-2; 7 nucleotides line up with TRBD1. CDR1 and CDR2 from the germline V gene are MNHEY and SVGAGI. The trim removed 6 bases at V and 4 bases at J, leaving 5 bases unmatched. The CDR3 runs to 13 residues. This CDR3 reads CASRADRSYGYTF. CDR3 nucleotides: TGTGCCAGCAGGGCGGACAGGAGCTATGGCTACACCTTC.

This clone was counted a few times. The CDR3 nucleotides are TGTGCCAGCTCACCACTAAGTCCCGGTTCTGGAAACACCATATATTTT. Encoded protein: CASSPLSPGSGNTIYF. The J gene is TRBJ1-3, the V gene TRBV18; no firm D call. Germline-derived CDR1 and CDR2 are KGHSH and LQKENI. With 1 base removed from V and 1 base from J, the gap between germline ends came to 11 bases. The CDR3 extends over 16 amino acids.

In its sample, this clone was seen a few times. The rearrangement uses TRBV7-2 and TRBJ1-2; D uncertain. The CDR3 has 14 amino acids. Germline V gene lookup returns CDR1 SGHTA and CDR2 FQGNSA. Trimming cost V 7 bases and J 6 bases, with 18 bases left between them. This CDR3 is CASNLWRIQDGYTF. The DNA for the CDR3 is TGTGCCAGCAACCTCTGGAGGATTCAGGATGGCTACACCTTC.

This clone was counted between two and nine times. This chain uses TRBV21-1 with TRBJ2-1; TRBD2 is the table's D call, not checked against the DNA. TRBV21-1 is given as a pseudogene. The CDR3 has 17 amino acids. CDR3 coding DNA: TGTGCCAGCAGCAAACGGAAGGAAATAGCTGCCTACAATGAGCAGTTCTTC. This translates into CASSKRKEIAAYNEQFF.